This T cell receptor (beta chain) was obtained from a study of cytomegalovirus exposure and HLA in healthy donors (dated by TCRdb to about 2017). A note on the overall study: According to an earlier analysis of several hundred of the donors, 150 million to 200 million T cells yielded 100 million or so unique TCR beta sequences and approximately 300 Gb of sequence data. To predict cytomegalovirus infection status, the study combined high-throughput TCR immunosequencing, statistical association of individual TCRs with disease status, and machine learning. All discovery cohort repertoires had been generated on a single sequencing platform. A later analysis re-examined previously published TCR beta repertoires from more than 550 donors and added high-resolution HLA genotyping to investigate patterns of TCR occurrence. Rather than drawing on any new phenotypic data, the later analysis identified candidate immune exposures from TCR beta sequences and the way those sequences occurred across donors. Both class I and class II loci were covered by HLA typing, at four-digit resolution. The genetic ancestry cluster associated with self-reported Caucasian donors included 65% to 90% of the roughly 400 genotyped donors. An earlier analysis of 500 to 750 of the donors applied high-throughput TCR beta sequencing to assess whether each TCR beta V gene segment acted as functional or pseudogenic. The number of donors typed differed by locus, with roughly 629-640 for A, B, C, DRB1 and DQB1, 522 for DQA1, 600 to 610 for DPA1, and some 450 for DPB1. In a later genetic analysis, genome-wide SNP genotypes for about 55% of the 666 donors were used, and that subset was treated as a discovery cohort. Using immunosequencing, the study profiled T cell repertoires from about 610 subjects and related those repertoires to cytomegalovirus serostatus. The study aimed to test whether signatures of past pathogen exposure could be identified by cataloging public T cell receptors. Donor age, sex, ethnicity and CMV serostatus were compiled alongside the repertoire data. Roughly 300 gigabases of sequencing data and roughly 80 million unique TCR sequences made up an early release that covered 500 to 700 HLA-typed donors. Among approximately 370 genotyped donors of the cohort, an average of roughly 230,000 unique TCR beta nucleotide sequences was sequenced per donor, of which roughly 17% were non-productive. Along with the approximately 700-subject first cohort, a separate validation cohort of around 120 different subjects was used. About five DR-DQ haplotypes were treated as single units for association and clustering because of strong linkage in the cohort. Broader findings and caveats from the paper: Cytomegalovirus status was reported to be diagnosed by the classifier with high specificity and sensitivity in both the original and validation cohorts. Sequencing depth was assumed to be roughly uniform across donors in the presence/absence analyses, though that assumption may not hold. Because counts were too low, about 15 rarely observed V segments, including chromosome 9 orphons, were left out of the earlier analysis of 500 to 650 of the donors. Three of the identified cytomegalovirus-associated TCR beta chains were confirmed in vitro to be specific for cytomegalovirus antigens. A further reported finding was that TCR beta sequences accurately predicted the HLA-A and HLA-B alleles for most subjects in the first cohort. A cluster of highly shared sequence variants was judged likely to be a technical artifact of the sequencing pipeline. In a later analysis, several top co-occurrence clusters were reported to appear linked to parvovirus B19, influenza, CMV and Epstein-Barr virus. Compared with equally common non-associated chains, HLA-associated TCR beta chains in a later analysis were more clonally expanded and had lower generation probabilities. According to the authors, the approach could potentially be generalized to other disease states and immunological phenotypes. Assigning TCR associations to individual alleles was difficult when HLA alleles, especially DR and DQ, strongly co-occurred. Linkage disequilibrium might explain the correlated functional status among segregating V segments, but an unknown experimental factor could not be excluded. In a later analysis, the rate of TCR association differed among HLA loci, with DRB1 alleles having the most associated TCRs and HLA-C alleles having the fewest. The 87-base-pair reads could not distinguish some IMGT-functional V segments, including TRBV6-2 and TRBV6-3, so those segments were excluded. Most TCR sequences were seen in very few donors, while some public TCRs were found in many individuals. In a later genetic analysis, a missense DCLRE1C variant was associated with V-gene and J-gene trimming of TCR beta chains, and the association was replicated in an independent cohort. Most CMV-associated TCR beta chains appeared to be HLA-restricted in a later analysis, and the HLA associations seemed to be driven largely by CMV exposure. At a false discovery rate of 0.05, a later analysis linked under 20,000 TCR beta sequences to specific HLA alleles. This cohort had only TCR beta chains sequenced, and the lack of alpha or paired-chain data limited which features could be detected. The study gave a list of about 150 TCR beta chains associated with cytomegalovirus. Because HLA typing was missing for some donors at each locus, association tests included only the typed subset. Immune exposure information for the cohort was limited to CMV serostatus. According to a later genetic analysis, donors in an Asian-associated ancestry cluster had fewer N-insertions in productive TCRs than the approximately 690-donor mean. In an earlier analysis of some 550 of the donors, most TCR beta V segments were observed in productive rearrangements about 90% or about 30% of the time, broadly matching IMGT annotations.

V ends up 5 bases short and J 2 bases short, with an unmatched junction base count of 4. The CDR3 runs 15 residues from the cysteine to the phenylalanine. The only DNA kept is the CDR3, 45 bases in frame from the first base. As encoded in the germline V gene, CDR1 is SGHTA while CDR2 is FQGNSA. Regarding this clone: Which antigen it targets is not known. Within one base of it there is no much larger clone, and no base qualities were kept.

The cohort comprised fewer than 700 healthy bone marrow donors. At the time of sampling, all cohort members were nominally healthy, though unrecorded immune exposures were likely present. The donor tested CMV seropositive and was one of the 289 seropositive cohort members. Each donor provided a peripheral blood sample, and peripheral blood mononuclear cells were used for TCR beta sequencing. The Qiagen DNeasy Blood Extraction Kit was used to extract genomic DNA from the blood cell samples. Library creation used the immunoSEQ multiplex PCR assay. For the multiplex PCR, a mixture combining 60 forward primers for TCR Vbeta segments and 13 reverse primers for TCR Jbeta segments was used. The CDR3 region of rearranged TCR beta genes was amplified from genomic DNA with a multiplex PCR assay. On the Illumina HiSeq System, the amplified TCR beta libraries were sequenced as 87-base-pair reads. The study's processing was this. A later analysis counted 75 million to 100 million unique TCR beta chains across the 666 repertoires, and roughly 10 million of these chains were shared by at least two donors. Raw reads were error-corrected and collapsed into unique sequences with a nearest-neighbor algorithm that merged closely related sequences to remove PCR and sequencing errors. V, D and J gene segments were assigned by aligning CDR3 sequences to IMGT reference sequences. For a sequence to be retained, at least a six-nucleotide match to both a V gene segment and a J gene segment was required. A rearrangement was called productive if the CDR3 had no stop codons and remained in frame with V and J, and every other rearrangement was called non-productive. CDR3 was defined by IMGT convention, running from the second conserved V-encoded cysteine to the conserved J-encoded phenylalanine. Sequences without an unambiguous match to a single V gene segment were excluded from the earlier analysis of about 600 of the donors. An earlier analysis of roughly 590 of the donors called V segments functional above 56.7% productive rearrangements and segregating when the between-donor standard deviation exceeded 5%. A statistical classification framework was developed to diagnose cytomegalovirus status using the catalog of TCR beta chain sequences. A later analysis assigned V and J genes by comparing TCR nucleotide sequences with IMGT/GENE-DB human TR gene sequences. Using the TCRdist pipeline, a later analysis assigned CDR3 sequences along with most-parsimonious VDJ recombination scenarios. A later analysis defined each TCR beta chain by its CDR3 amino acid sequence plus V-gene family, and excluded reads lacking a unique V-gene family. In a later analysis, fewer than 600 highly shared, low-generation-probability nucleotide sequences were removed to address suspected cross-contamination and a sequencing artifact. For each public chain, a later analysis derived a clonal expansion index from normalized ranks of inferred template counts within each repertoire. In a later analysis, generation probabilities were computed with a VDJ recombination model fitted to out-of-frame rearrangements, and the resulting probabilities were checked against IGoR. In a later analysis, TCR-TCR, TCR-HLA and TCR-CMV co-occurrence was scored with hypergeometric tests, and a repertoire-size bias correction was applied to TCR pairs. A later analysis estimated false discovery rates by permuting HLA or CMV assignments 20 times. In a later analysis, co-occurring TCRs were grouped using DBSCAN, and TCRdist sequence similarity was added for clustering within HLA-allele-positive subsets. For co-occurrence clustering, repertoires with fewer than 30,000 or more than 120,000 public chains were excluded, along with four to six repertoires with anomalous nucleotide sharing. Entries here come from immuneACCESS through TCRdb and include only in-frame sequences with V and J called. Some clones fail to appear in such tables; in the studies checked, an unresolved V gene covers under half of the shortfall, and the cause of the remainder is unknown. D and trimming were read from the DNA, whereas the V and J calls and clone size are those reported in that table. This sample gives 150,000 to 200,000 clones in total; around 80% of them show up just once. The top ten clones comprise about 2% of the sample.

The sequence came from a woman younger than 45 in good health and CMV-seropositive. Sequencing was carried out using PBMCs. The rearrangement joined TRBV7-2 to TRBJ2-7; 12 bases in the middle match TRBD2. The bases read TGTGCCAGCAGCCCCCGACTAGCGGGGGCCTACGAGCAGTACTTC. Translated, it reads CASSPRLAGAYEQYF.